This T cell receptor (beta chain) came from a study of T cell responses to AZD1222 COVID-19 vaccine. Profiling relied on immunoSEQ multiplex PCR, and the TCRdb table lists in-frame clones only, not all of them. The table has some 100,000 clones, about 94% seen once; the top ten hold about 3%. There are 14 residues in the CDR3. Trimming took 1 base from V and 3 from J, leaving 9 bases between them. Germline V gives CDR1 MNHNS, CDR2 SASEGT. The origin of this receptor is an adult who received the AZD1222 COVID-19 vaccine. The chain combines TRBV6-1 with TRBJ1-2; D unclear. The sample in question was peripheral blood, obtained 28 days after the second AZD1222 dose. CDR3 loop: CASSEGVLHYGYTF. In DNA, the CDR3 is TGTGCCAGCAGTGAAGGTGTCCTCCACTATGGCTACACCTTC.